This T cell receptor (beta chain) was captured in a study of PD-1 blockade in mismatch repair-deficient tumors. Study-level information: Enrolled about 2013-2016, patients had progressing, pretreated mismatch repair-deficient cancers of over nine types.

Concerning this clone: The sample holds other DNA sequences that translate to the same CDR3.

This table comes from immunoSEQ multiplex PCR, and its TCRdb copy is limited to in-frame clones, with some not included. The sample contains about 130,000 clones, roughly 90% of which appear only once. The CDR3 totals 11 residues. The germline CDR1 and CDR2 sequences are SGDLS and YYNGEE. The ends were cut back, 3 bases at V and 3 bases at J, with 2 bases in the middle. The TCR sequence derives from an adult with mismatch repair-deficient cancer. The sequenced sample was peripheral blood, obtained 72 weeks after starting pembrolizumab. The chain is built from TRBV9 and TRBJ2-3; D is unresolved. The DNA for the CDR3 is TGTGCCAGCAGCGATACAGATACGCAGTATTTT. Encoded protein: CASSDTDTQYF.